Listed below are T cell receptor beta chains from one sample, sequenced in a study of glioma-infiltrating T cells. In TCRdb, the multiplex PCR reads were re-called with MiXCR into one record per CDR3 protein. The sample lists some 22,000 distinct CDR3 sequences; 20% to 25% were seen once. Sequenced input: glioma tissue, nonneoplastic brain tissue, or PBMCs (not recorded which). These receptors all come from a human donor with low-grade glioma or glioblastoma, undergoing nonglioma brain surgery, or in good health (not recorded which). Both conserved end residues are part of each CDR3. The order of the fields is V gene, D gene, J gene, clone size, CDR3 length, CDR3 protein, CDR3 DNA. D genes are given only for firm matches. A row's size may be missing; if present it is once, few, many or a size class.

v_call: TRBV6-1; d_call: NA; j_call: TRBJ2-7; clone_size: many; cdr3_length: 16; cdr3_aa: CASNRRGQPGSYEQYF; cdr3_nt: TGTGCCAGCAACAGAAGGGGACAACCGGGCTCCTACGAGCAGTACTTC
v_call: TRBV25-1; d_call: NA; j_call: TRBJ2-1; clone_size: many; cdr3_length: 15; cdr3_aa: CASSESNGAYNEQFF; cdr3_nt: TGTGCCAGCAGTGAATCTAACGGGGCGTACAATGAGCAGTTCTTC
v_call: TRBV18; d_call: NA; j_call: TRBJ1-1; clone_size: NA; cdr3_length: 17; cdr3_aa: CASSPYLSSGEEAEAFF; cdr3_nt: TGTGCCAGCTCCCCCTACCTGAGTTCGGGGGAGGAGGCTGAAGCTTTCTTT
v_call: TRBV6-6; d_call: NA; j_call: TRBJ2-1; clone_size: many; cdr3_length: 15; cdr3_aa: CASSYWGSSYNEQFF; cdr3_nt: TGTGCCAGCAGTTACTGGGGGAGCTCCTACAATGAGCAGTTCTTC
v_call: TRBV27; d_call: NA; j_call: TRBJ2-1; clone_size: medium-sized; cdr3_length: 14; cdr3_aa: CASSLRALGNEQFF; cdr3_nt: TGTGCCAGCAGTTTAAGGGCTTTAGGAAATGAGCAGTTCTTC
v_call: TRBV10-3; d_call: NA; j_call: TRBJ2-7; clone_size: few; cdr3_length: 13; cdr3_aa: CAISRGSSYEQYF; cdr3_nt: TGTGCCATCAGTAGGGGCAGCTCCTACGAGCAGTACTTC
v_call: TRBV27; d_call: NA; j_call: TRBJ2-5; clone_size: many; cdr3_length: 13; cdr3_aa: CASSFGDQETQYF; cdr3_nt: TGTGCCAGCAGTTTCGGGGACCAAGAGACCCAGTACTTC
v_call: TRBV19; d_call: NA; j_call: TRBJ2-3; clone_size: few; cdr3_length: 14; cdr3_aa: CASIRRLSRYTQYF; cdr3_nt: TGTGCCAGTATCCGACGCCTCAGTAGGTATACGCAGTATTTT
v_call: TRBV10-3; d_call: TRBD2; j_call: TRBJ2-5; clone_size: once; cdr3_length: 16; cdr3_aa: CAISESSGGKQETQYF; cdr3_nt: TGTGCCATCAGTGAGTCGAGCGGGGGAAAACAAGAGACCCAGTACTTC
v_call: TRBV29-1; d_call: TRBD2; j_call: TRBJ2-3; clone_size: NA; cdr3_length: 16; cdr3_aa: CSVGASGMITTDTQYF; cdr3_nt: TGCAGCGTCGGTGCTAGCGGGATGATAACCACAGATACGCAGTATTTT
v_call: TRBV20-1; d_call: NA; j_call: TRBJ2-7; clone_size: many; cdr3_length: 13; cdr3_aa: CSAREPGGYEQYF; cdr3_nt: TGCAGTGCTAGAGAACCTGGGGGCTACGAGCAGTACTTC
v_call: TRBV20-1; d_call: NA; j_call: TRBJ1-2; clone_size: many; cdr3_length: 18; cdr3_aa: CSARDDGGSGTLNYGYTF; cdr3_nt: TGCAGTGCTAGAGATGACGGGGGATCCGGAACCCTTAACTATGGCTACACCTTC
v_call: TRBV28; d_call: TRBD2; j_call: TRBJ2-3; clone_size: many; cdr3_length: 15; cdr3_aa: CASSLFAGGTDTQYF; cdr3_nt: TGTGCCAGCAGTTTATTCGCGGGGGGCACAGATACGCAGTATTTT
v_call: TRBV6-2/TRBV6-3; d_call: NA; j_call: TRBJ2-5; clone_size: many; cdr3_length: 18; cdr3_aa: CASSYSIHAGENQETQYF; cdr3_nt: TGTGCCAGCAGTTACTCGATCCATGCAGGAGAAAACCAAGAGACCCAGTACTTC
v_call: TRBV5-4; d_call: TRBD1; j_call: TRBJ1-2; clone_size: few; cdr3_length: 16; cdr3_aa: CASSLEGQGIWDGYTF; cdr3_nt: TGTGCCAGCAGCTTGGAGGGACAGGGAATTTGGGATGGCTACACCTTC
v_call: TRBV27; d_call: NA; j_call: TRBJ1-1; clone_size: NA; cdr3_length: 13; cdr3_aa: CASRRLAGAGAFF; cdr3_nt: TGTGCCAGCAGAAGACTAGCGGGGGCGGGGGCTTTCTTT
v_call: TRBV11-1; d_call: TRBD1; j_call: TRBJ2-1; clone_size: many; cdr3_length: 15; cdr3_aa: CASSLSGQGHNEQFF; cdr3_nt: TGTGCCAGCAGCTTGTCGGGACAGGGCCACAATGAGCAGTTCTTC
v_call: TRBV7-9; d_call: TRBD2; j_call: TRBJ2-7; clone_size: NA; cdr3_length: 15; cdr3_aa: CASSLSGDSSYEQYF; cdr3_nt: TGTGCCAGCAGTTTGAGCGGGGATAGCTCCTACGAGCAGTACTTC
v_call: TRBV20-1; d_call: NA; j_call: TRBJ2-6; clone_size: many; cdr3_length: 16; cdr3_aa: CSAYRDSVSGANVLTF; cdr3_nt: TGCAGTGCTTACAGGGACTCTGTCTCTGGGGCCAACGTCCTGACTTTC